Here is one T cell receptor beta chain with its context. The germline V gene encodes CDR1 SGHVS and CDR2 FQNEAQ. V was clipped by 3 bases and J by 3 bases, with 12 bases between them. The CDR3 contains 15 residues. The data derive from a study of technical replicates of blood from a handful of donors. The assay was immunoSEQ multiplex PCR, and TCRdb's table has in-frame clones only and misses some. The table lists around 72,000 clones, roughly 92% of them singletons. This chain joins TRBV7-8 and TRBJ1-5; no clear D gene. The sample was T cells isolated from PBMCs. The clonotype comes from a human donor in good health. The CDR3 sequence: CASSFSSVSNQPQHF. The CDR3 bases are TGTGCCAGCAGCTTCTCCAGCGTATCCAATCAGCCCCAGCATTTT.